This TCR beta chain is drawn from a study of cytomegalovirus exposure and HLA in healthy donors. Only a few counts were recorded for this clone. Its specificity is unknown. The PCR was carried out with 60 Vbeta primers and 13 Jbeta primers. TCRdb's table, derived via immunoSEQ multiplex PCR, lists solely in-frame clones and lacks some. Among about 97,000 clones listed, around a tenth were seen once. General study results and limits: In a later analysis, productive TCRs from donors in an Asian-associated ancestry cluster reportedly carried fewer N-insertions than the cohort mean. Later analysis demonstrated an association between a missense DCLRE1C variant and TCR beta V- and J-gene trimming. Several top significant clusters appeared, in a later analysis, to be linked to common viral pathogens.

CDR1 and CDR2 (germline): MNHNS, SASEGT. The length of the CDR3 is 14 residues. V was trimmed by 10 bases and J by 0 bases, leaving 16 bases between them. The clonotype originates from a man in his forties or fifties in good health and CMV-seropositive. The sample consisted of PBMCs. The rearrangement links TRBV6-1 to TRBJ2-7, with D tentatively TRBD1 (5 bases). Here the CDR3 reads CATRTPFLSYEQYF. CDR3 DNA: TGTGCCACCCGGACACCATTCCTCTCCTACGAGCAGTACTTC.